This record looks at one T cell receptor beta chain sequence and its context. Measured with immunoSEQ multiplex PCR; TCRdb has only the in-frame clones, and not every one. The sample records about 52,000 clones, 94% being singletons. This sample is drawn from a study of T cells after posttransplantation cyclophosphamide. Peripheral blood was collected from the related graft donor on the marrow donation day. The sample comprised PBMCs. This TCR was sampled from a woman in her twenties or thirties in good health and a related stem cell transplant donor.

This chain's CDR3 is CASSDRDYYEQYF. CDR3 nucleotides: TGTGCCAGCAGTGACCGGGACTACTACGAGCAGTACTTC. The chain couples TRBV25-1 to TRBJ2-7, with 7 bases matching TRBD2. Germline CDR1 is MGHDK and CDR2 is SYGVNS. This CDR3 is built from 13 residues. Trimming took 3 bases from V and 3 from J; bases not matched to a gene: 2.